This TCR beta chain was recovered during a study of CD4+ T cells in melanoma. Assay: immunoSEQ multiplex PCR; the TCRdb copy retains only in-frame clones and omits some. The table records over 130,000 clones, 80% to 95% of them present only once. The junction had 6 bases not matched to a gene; V was cut back by 4 bases and J by 1 base. Germline CDR1 SGHDN, CDR2 FVKESK. The CDR3 length is 15 residues. As concerns this clone: No antigen is known for it.

Broader study findings: In melanoma, neoantigen-specific CD4+ T cells reportedly differed in differentiation state. CD8+ T cell, macrophage and B cell function reportedly correlated with neoantigen-specific CD4+ T cells.

The rearrangement links TRBV14 to TRBJ2-7, with 8 nucleotides matching TRBD1. This TCR derives from a human donor with melanoma. CDR3 sequence (DNA): TGTGCCAGCAGCCGAAAGCAGGGGGCGTCCTACGAGCAGTACTTC. Protein: CASSRKQGASYEQYF.